This note documents a single T cell receptor (beta chain) sequence. These data originate in a study of blood T cell repertoires in COVID-19. The overall study: Donors in the United States, Italy and Spain gave samples during acute or convalescent COVID-19. Sources were T cells, B-cell-depleted T cells, or PBMCs; the material itself was cDNA or gDNA.

The CDR3 loop spans 16 amino acids. Germline CDR1 reads SGDLS; CDR2 reads YYNGEE. V shed 4 bases and J shed 6 bases, with 19 bases lying between them. TCRdb's copy holds only in-frame clones and misses some; the assay was immunoSEQ multiplex PCR. The table includes around 130,000 clones, roughly 86% detected once. The clonotype originates from a woman aged 55-69 years with acute or convalescent COVID-19. Input material: peripheral blood. The chain joins TRBV9 to TRBJ2-2, with a possible D match to TRBD2 (6 bases). CDR3 nucleotide sequence: TGTGCCAGCAGCCCCCAAGCAGGCGGGGCGGCCGGGGAGCTGTTTTTT. Its translation is CASSPQAGGAAGELFF.